These 29 T cell receptor beta chains came from one sample sequenced in a study of control samples from healthy donors and cancer patients. The protocol was immunoSEQ multiplex PCR, while the TCRdb copy is restricted to in-frame clones and leaves out a portion. The sample lists over 120,000 clones, 91% seen once, with approximately 3.4% in the top ten. Sequencing input: blood. Source of these receptors: a man between 25 and 39 years old in good health.

This clone came up once. The chain is built from TRBV5-1 and TRBJ2-3; 9 bases match TRBD1. The CDR3 totals 15 residues. Trimming took 0 bases from V and 1 from J; bases not matched to a gene: 0. Germline loops: CDR1 SGHRS, CDR2 YFSETQ. The CDR3 sequence: CASSLGDRGTDTQYF. In DNA, the CDR3 is TGCGCCAGCAGCTTGGGGGACAGGGGCACAGATACGCAGTATTTT. Using reference TRBV5-1 and TRBJ2-3 for the parts outside the CDR3, the full variable domain is KAGVTQTPRYLIKTRGQQVTLSCSPISGHRSVSWYQQTPGQGLQFLFEYFSETQRNKGNFPGRFSGRQFSNSRSEMNVSTLELGDSALYLCASSLGDRGTDTQYFGPGTRLTVL.

V gene TRBV2 combines with J gene TRBJ1-3, with D possibly TRBD1 on 5 matching bases. CDR1 and CDR2 from the germline V gene are SNHLY and FYNNEI. V lost 8 bases and J 4 bases, leaving 12 bases between the germline ends. The CDR3 length is 13 residues. The CDR3 DNA is TGTGCCAGCGCAACGGGGCCCGGAAACACCATATATTTT. Its translation is CASATGPGNTIYF.

The chain employs TRBV4-1 and TRBJ2-6; TRBD1 matches at 8 bases. The CDR3 is 17 residues long. Trimming cost V 4 bases and J 0 bases; bases outside gene matches: 5. Germline loops: CDR1 MGHRA, CDR2 YSYEKL. The CDR3 reads CASSPGGHSSGANVLTF. The CDR3 nucleotides are TGCGCCAGCAGCCCAGGGGGCCATAGCTCTGGGGCCAACGTCCTGACTTTC.

The genes are TRBV6-1 and TRBJ1-2; D gene ambiguous. This CDR3 contains 11 residues. V was shortened by 1 base and J by 7 bases, with 4 bases between the two germline ends. Germline CDR1 and CDR2: MNHNS and SASEGT. In DNA form, the CDR3 reads TGTGCCAGCAGTGAAGGACTTGGCTACACCTTC. Protein sequence: CASSEGLGYTF.

The rearrangement links TRBV7-9 to TRBJ1-3, with unresolved D. The CDR3 consists of 16 residues. The V and J ends lost 5 bases and 2 bases respectively, with 16 bases between them. CDR1 and CDR2 from the germline V gene are SEHNR and FQNEAQ (reference sequence). CDR3 sequence reads: CASSLSVMGAGNTIYF. The CDR3 DNA is TGTGCCAGCAGCCTATCGGTGATGGGAGCTGGAAACACCATATATTTT.

CDR3 nucleotide sequence: TGTGCCAGCAGCTTCAGGGGGCCTGGCTACACCTTC. This gives the protein CASSFRGPGYTF. This chain joins TRBV2 and TRBJ1-2; 8 nucleotides match TRBD1. The germline V gene has CDR1 SNHLY and CDR2 FYNNEI. The ends lost 6 bases at V and 7 bases at J; junction bases unmatched: 4. This CDR3 is built from 12 residues.

This sequence joins TRBV4-1 and TRBJ1-1, with D possibly TRBD1 on 6 matching bases. V was clipped by 4 bases and J by 6 bases, with 12 bases between them. The CDR3 length is 13 residues. CDR1 and CDR2 (germline): MGHRA, YSYEKL. The chain's CDR3 is CASSPMQGSEAFF. DNA of the CDR3: TGCGCCAGCAGCCCGATGCAGGGGTCTGAAGCTTTCTTT.

The genes are TRBV27 and TRBJ1-2; 7 bases are shared with TRBD1. J lost 8 bases, V lost 6 bases, and 9 bases had no gene match. This CDR3 has 13 amino acids. Germline-derived CDR1 and CDR2 are MNHEY and SMNVEV (reference sequence). CDR3: CASSTITGVGYTF. The CDR3 DNA reads as TGTGCCAGCAGCACCATAACAGGGGTCGGCTACACCTTC.

The V gene is TRBV27, the J gene TRBJ2-3; D ambiguous. V was trimmed by 0 bases and J by 1 base, leaving 14 bases between them. Per germline, CDR1 MNHEY and CDR2 SMNVEV (reference sequence). The CDR3 is 17 amino acids. The CDR3 loop reads CASSLSLGMLGTDTQYF. CDR3 sequence (DNA): TGTGCCAGCAGTTTATCGTTGGGCATGCTCGGCACAGATACGCAGTATTTT.

This sequence joins TRBV25-1 and TRBJ2-7, with D perhaps matching TRBD1 (6 bases). The length of the CDR3 is 14 residues. CDR1 is MGHDK and CDR2 is SYGVNS in the germline V gene. Trimming pared 2 bases from V and 0 bases from J, leaving 8 bases between. The CDR3, as DNA: TGTGCCAGCAGTGAAGGGGGCTCCTCCTACGAGCAGTACTTC. Amino acids: CASSEGGSSYEQYF.

The rearrangement uses TRBV27 and TRBJ2-7, with a tentative D call TRBD1 (5 bases). V was clipped by 3 bases and J by 1 base, with 22 bases between them. Per the germline V gene, CDR1 is MNHEY and CDR2 is SMNVEV (reference sequence). This CDR3 contains 18 residues. The CDR3 protein is CASSLADRSGPISYEQYF. In DNA form, the CDR3 reads TGTGCCAGCAGTTTGGCCGACCGTTCAGGGCCTATTTCCTACGAGCAGTACTTC.

V gene TRBV12-5 combines with J gene TRBJ2-4; D is possibly TRBD1 (5 bases). Germline CDR1 and CDR2: LGHNT and FRNRAP. This CDR3 region has 16 residues. V was pared by 0 bases and J by 9 bases, with 18 bases between. The CDR3 region is CASGLVSVAQGGIQYF. The CDR3 DNA reads as TGTGCTAGTGGTTTGGTATCTGTGGCGCAGGGCGGCATTCAGTACTTC.

This clone was seen once. V usage is TRBV30 and J usage is TRBJ1-5, with D possibly matching TRBD1 (5 bases). Trimming took 2 bases from V and 6 from J, leaving 14 bases between them. Looked up from germline, CDR1 is GTSNPN and CDR2 is SVGIG (reference sequence). This CDR3 has 14 residues. The CDR3 is CAWSPPPGPQPQHF. The CDR3 DNA follows: TGTGCCTGGAGTCCCCCGCCAGGGCCTCAGCCCCAGCATTTT.

The rearrangement joins TRBV5-5 to TRBJ2-7; 7 nucleotides align to TRBD1. The CDR3 covers 14 residues. V lost 6 bases and J lost 7; bases outside the gene matches: 13. Germline values: CDR1 SGHKS, CDR2 YYEKEE (reference sequence). The CDR3 bases are TGTGCCAGCACCCAGGGGGAAGGGTATCTGGAGCAGTACTTC. This gives the protein CASTQGEGYLEQYF.

The rearrangement joins TRBV18 to TRBJ1-5; 7 bases fit TRBD1. CDR3 length equals 15 residues. The junction had 7 bases not matched to a gene; V was cut back by 4 bases and J by 4 bases. CDR1 and CDR2 (germline): KGHSH, LQKENI. The CDR3 region is CASSQMGTVNQPQHF. The DNA of the CDR3 is TGTGCCAGCTCACAAATGGGGACAGTAAATCAGCCCCAGCATTTT.

The CDR3, as DNA: TGTGCCAGCAGTTCCCGGGACGTTTGGTGGGATGGCTACACCTTC. This translates into CASSSRDVWWDGYTF. The chain recombines TRBV6-2 or TRBV6-3 with TRBJ1-2, with D maybe TRBD1 (5 bases). The CDR3 extends over 15 amino acids. V lost 4 bases to trimming and J lost 6 bases, with 18 bases between them. Germline CDR1 MNHEY, CDR2 SVGEGT.

The V and J genes are TRBV6-2 or TRBV6-3 and TRBJ2-2; D may match TRBD1 or TRBD2 (5 bases each). Trimming shortened V by 3 bases and J by 5 bases, and 7 bases separated the two germline ends. The CDR3 is 13 residues long. Germline values: CDR1 MNHEY, CDR2 SVGEGT. CDR3 in amino acids: CASSYGGTGELFF. In nucleotides, the CDR3 is TGTGCCAGCAGTTATGGGGGAACCGGGGAGCTGTTTTTT.

This clone was found a few times. The V call is TRBV29-1, the J call TRBJ1-1, with unresolved D. Looked up from germline, CDR1 is SQVTM and CDR2 is ANQGSEA. Trimming left V 4 bases short and J 11 bases short, with 14 bases between. This CDR3 comprises 11 residues. CDR3: CSVAETERAFF. CDR3 DNA: TGCAGCGTTGCTGAGACGGAAAGGGCTTTCTTT. Supplemented by reference TRBV29-1 and TRBJ1-1, the full variable domain reads SAVISQKPSRDICQRGTSLTIQCQVDSQVTMMFWYRQQPGQSLTLIATANQGSEATYESGFVIDKFPISRPNLTFSTLTVSNMSPEDSSIYLCSVAETERAFFGQGTRLTVV.

For this clone: The same CDR3 can be traced to other DNA sequences in this sample. The chain employs TRBV7-2 and TRBJ2-7; 13 bases agree with TRBD2. V shed 3 bases, J shed 4 bases, and the junction held 9 bases outside the gene matches. The germline V gene encodes CDR1 SGHTA and CDR2 FQGNSA. CDR3 length equals 17 residues. The CDR3 here is CASSLGGLAGSQYEQYF. The CDR3 region has the DNA TGTGCCAGCAGCTTGGGGGGACTAGCGGGGAGTCAGTACGAGCAGTACTTC.

The V and J genes are TRBV20-1 and TRBJ1-4; tentative D call: TRBD1 (6 bases). This CDR3 spans 15 amino acids. Germline V gives CDR1 DFQATT, CDR2 SNEGSKA (reference sequence). The germline V and J ends were trimmed by 3 bases and 0 bases, with 11 bases remaining between them. CDR3 nucleotides: TGCAGTGCTAGTCGATGGACAGCAACTAATGAAAAACTGTTTTTT. This sequence encodes CSASRWTATNEKLFF.

The chain has TRBV28 and TRBJ1-2; D uncertain. CDR3 size: 12 residues. The V end was cut by 6 bases, the J end by 10 bases, with 15 bases between. Germline lookup yields CDR1 MDHEN and CDR2 SYDVKM. CDR3 sequence (DNA): TGTGCCAGCAGCCCCCCTTGGGAGTACTACACCTTC. As protein: CASSPPWEYYTF.

This sequence joins TRBV10-3 and TRBJ2-3; 14 bases are shared with TRBD2. Germline V lookup: CDR1 ENHRY, CDR2 SYGVKD. The CDR3 has 18 amino acids. Germline trimming cut 0 bases from V and 5 bases from J; bases unmatched to any gene: 7. CDR3 region: CAISESRTSGGYGDTQYF. In nucleotides, the CDR3 is TGTGCCATCAGTGAGTCGAGGACTAGCGGGGGGTATGGAGATACGCAGTATTTT.

Worth noting for this clone: Without the conserved terminal phenylalanine or tryptophan, this CDR3 likely stems from a read error. Because the CDR3's place on the DNA is in doubt, the DNA is left out and the CDR3 is given as listed by TCRdb. J is TRBJ1-1 and V is TRBV6-1; TRBD1 is the table's D call and was not checked against the DNA. The CDR3 is made up of 11 amino acids, end residues included. Germline V gene data show CDR1 as MNHNS and CDR2 as SASEGT. The CDR3 protein is CASSEGGQIFC.

The chain employs TRBV5-1 and TRBJ2-7; D is uncertain. The germline V and J ends were trimmed by 0 bases and 3 bases, with 7 bases remaining between them. CDR3 size: 13 residues. Per germline, CDR1 SGHRS and CDR2 YFSETQ. The CDR3 DNA is TGCGCCAGCAGCTTGGGCTCTATCTACGAGCAGTACTTC. This encodes CASSLGSIYEQYF.

The V and J genes are TRBV6-5 and TRBJ1-2, with D uncertain. Trimming pared 5 bases from V and 2 bases from J, leaving 12 bases between. The length of the CDR3 is 14 residues. The germline gives CDR1 MNHEY, CDR2 SVGAGI. Here the CDR3 reads CASSPSQTNYGYTF. The CDR3 DNA follows: TGTGCCAGCAGTCCGTCCCAGACCAACTATGGCTACACCTTC.

This clone has a handful of counts. The rearrangement joins TRBV10-1 to TRBJ2-7; TRBD1 is a possible D gene (6 bases). CDR1 WNHNN and CDR2 SYGVQD come from the germline V gene (reference sequence). The V gene lost 2 bases and the J gene lost 5 bases, with 13 bases spanning the gap. This CDR3 has 14 amino acids. The CDR3 coding sequence is TGCGCCAGCAGTGAGACAGGGTATTACCACGAGCAGTACTTC. This encodes CASSETGYYHEQYF.

This clone was detected once. This chain joins TRBV5-1 and TRBJ2-3, with 8 bases fitting TRBD1. Trimming cost V 2 bases and J 3 bases; bases outside gene matches: 5. CDR1 SGHRS and CDR2 YFSETQ come from the germline V gene. The CDR3 is made up of 15 amino acids. This CDR3 is CASSLGQGSTDTQYF. CDR3 nucleotide sequence: TGCGCCAGCAGCTTAGGACAGGGTTCAACAGATACGCAGTATTTT.

The chain links TRBV18 to TRBJ2-7, with TRBD2 matching over 12 bases. Germline loops: CDR1 KGHSH, CDR2 LQKENI. V gave up 2 bases and J gave up 4 bases; unmatched junction bases: 3. This CDR3 is built from 15 residues. CDR3 region: CASSPTSGGQYEQYF. The DNA for the CDR3 is TGTGCCAGCTCACCAACTAGCGGGGGGCAGTACGAGCAGTACTTC.

The chain employs TRBV11-3 and TRBJ2-3; 9 bases are shared with TRBD2. The CDR3 is made up of 15 amino acids. The junction had 3 bases not matched to a gene; V was cut back by 1 base and J by 4 bases. The germline V gene has CDR1 SGHNT and CDR2 YENEEA. CDR3: CASSLGRGGPDTQYF. In DNA form, the CDR3 reads TGTGCCAGCAGCTTAGGGCGGGGGGGCCCAGATACGCAGTATTTT.